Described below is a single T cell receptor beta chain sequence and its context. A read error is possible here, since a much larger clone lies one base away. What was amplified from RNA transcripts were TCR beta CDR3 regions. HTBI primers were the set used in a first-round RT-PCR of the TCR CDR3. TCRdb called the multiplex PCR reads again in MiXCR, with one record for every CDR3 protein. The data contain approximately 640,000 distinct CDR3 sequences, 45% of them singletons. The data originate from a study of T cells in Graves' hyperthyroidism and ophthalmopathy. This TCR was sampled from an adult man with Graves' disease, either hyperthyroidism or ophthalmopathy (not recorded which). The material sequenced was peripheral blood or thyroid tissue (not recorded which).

The chain's CDR3 is CASSTDRPNQPQHF. CDR3 sequence (DNA): TGTGCCAGCAGCACGGACAGGCCCAATCAGCCCCAGCATTTT. V and J are TRBV11-1 and TRBJ1-5, with 7 bases that match TRBD1. The junction had 4 bases not matched to a gene; V was cut back by 5 bases and J by 3 bases. The CDR3 has 14 residues. The germline gives CDR1 SGHAT, CDR2 FQDESV (reference sequence).